The 21 T cell receptor beta chains below were found in one sample sequenced in a study of patients and donors after allogeneic stem cell transplantation. TCRdb reanalysed the RT-PCR reads using MiXCR and keeps one entry per CDR3 protein. The sample lists roughly 940,000 distinct CDR3 sequences; more than 15% were seen once. The specimen sequenced was blood, either unsorted or a sorted T cell fraction (not recorded which). These receptors originate from a human donor who was either an allogeneic HSCT recipient or a stem cell or donor lymphocyte infusion donor (not recorded which). It is not recorded whose cells these are; they may come from a transplant donor.

V is TRBV11-2 and J is TRBJ2-7; 7 bases map to TRBD2. From germline, CDR1 is SGHAT and CDR2 FQNNGV. This CDR3 spans 14 amino acids. V lost 0 bases, J lost 4 bases, and 3 bases stayed unmatched. Written as DNA, the CDR3 is TGTGCCAGCAGCTTAGACGGGAGGTTGTACGAGCAGTACTTC. This gives the protein CASSLDGRLYEQYF.

There are a few counts of this clonotype. V and J are TRBV7-2 and TRBJ2-7; TRBD1 aligns across 11 bases. The CDR3 is 17 amino acids. Germline CDR1 and CDR2: SGHTA and FQGNSA. V shed 4 bases, J shed 3 bases, and the junction held 11 bases outside the gene matches. CDR3 sequence: CASSSPGRGTGGYEQYF. Written as DNA, the CDR3 is TGTGCCAGCAGCTCACCTGGGAGGGGGACAGGGGGCTACGAGCAGTACTTC.

The chain couples TRBV15 to TRBJ2-7, with 8 positions matching TRBD1. Unmatched junction bases numbered 6, after V lost 3 bases and J lost 2 bases. This CDR3 is built from 15 residues. The germline V gene encodes CDR1 LNHNV and CDR2 YYDKDF (reference sequence). The CDR3 reads CATSSYGDRPYEQYF. The DNA for the CDR3 is TGTGCCACCAGCAGTTATGGGGACAGGCCCTACGAGCAGTACTTC.

This clonotype was observed a handful of times. The V and J genes are TRBV2 and TRBJ2-5; no clear D. The CDR3 runs to 13 residues. Germline CDR1 is SNHLY and CDR2 is FYNNEI. V was clipped by 5 bases and J by 5 bases, with 12 bases between them. CDR3 nucleotides: TGTGCCAGCAGTCCGGACCTTAGGGAGACCCAGTACTTC. Encoded protein: CASSPDLRETQYF.

This clonotype was recorded a few times. The chain carries TRBV18 and TRBJ1-2; D might be TRBD1 (6 bases). V lost 3 bases to trimming and J lost 0 bases, with 14 bases between them. The germline V gene has CDR1 KGHSH and CDR2 LQKENI. CDR3 length: 16 residues. The chain's CDR3 is CASSPRGGPTNYGYTF. CDR3 in DNA: TGTGCCAGCTCACCCCGAGGGGGGCCGACTAACTATGGCTACACCTTC.

This clonotype was detected only a few times. The J gene is TRBJ1-1, the V gene TRBV20-1, with D unclear. V was pared by 0 bases and J by 2 bases, with 7 bases between. Germline-derived CDR1 and CDR2 are DFQATT and SNEGSKA (reference sequence). The CDR3 is 13 amino acids. The CDR3 reads CSARERHNTEAFF. Written as DNA, the CDR3 is TGCAGTGCTAGAGAGAGGCACAACACTGAAGCTTTCTTT.

This clonotype occurred a few times. This sequence joins TRBV12-3 or TRBV12-4 and TRBJ2-7; D is unresolved. This CDR3 has 11 amino acids. With 8 bases removed from V and 8 bases from J, the gap between germline ends came to 13 bases. The CDR3 nucleotides read TGTGCCAGCCATAATGGCTGGAAGCAGTACTTC. It encodes CASHNGWKQYF.

This clonotype was detected many times. This chain connects TRBV20-1 to TRBJ2-7, with 11 bases matching TRBD2. With 1 base clipped from V and 2 bases from J, the junction kept 4 bases outside the gene matches. The CDR3 has 15 residues. Germline V gives CDR1 DFQATT, CDR2 SNEGSKA (reference sequence). The CDR3 bases are TGCAGTGCTAGAGTAGGGACTAGCGGAACCTACGAGCAGTACTTC. It codes for CSARVGTSGTYEQYF.

The V and J genes are TRBV4-3 and TRBJ1-2; D not certain. Germline-derived CDR1 and CDR2 are LGHNA and YSLEER. CDR3 length equals 15 residues. V lost 2 bases and J lost 7, with 17 bases in between. Written as DNA, the CDR3 is TGCGCCAGCAGCCAACACAGACGAACAGACCTTGGCTACACCTTC. Protein: CASSQHRRTDLGYTF.

Only a few counts were recorded for this clonotype. The chain employs TRBV24-1 and TRBJ2-1; 14 nucleotides line up with TRBD2. V lost 9 bases, J lost 6 bases, and 6 bases stayed unmatched. Per germline, CDR1 KGHDR and CDR2 SFDVKD. The CDR3 extends over 15 amino acids. In nucleotides, the CDR3 is TGTGCCACCGGGACTAGCGGGGGCCTGGGCAATGAGCAGTTCTTC. It encodes CATGTSGGLGNEQFF.

This clonotype was observed at least ten times. The V call is TRBV7-9, the J call TRBJ2-2; 8 nucleotides match TRBD2. The CDR3 has 15 amino acids. V lost 6 bases to trimming and J lost 6 bases; unmatched junction nucleotides: 9. Germline CDR1 SEHNR, CDR2 FQNEAQ (reference sequence). For the CDR3, the DNA is TGTGCCAGCAGAAGAGCGGGAGAAATGGCCGGGGAGCTGTTTTTT. Protein product: CASRRAGEMAGELFF.

This chain uses TRBV30 with TRBJ1-2; possible D gene TRBD1, 5 bases. V shed 8 bases and J shed 2 bases, with 12 bases lying between them. Germline-derived CDR1 and CDR2 are GTSNPN and SVGIG (reference sequence). This CDR3 is 12 amino acids long. Here the CDR3 reads CAGTVPNYGYTF. CDR3 bases: TGTGCCGGGACCGTCCCCAACTATGGCTACACCTTC.

V usage is TRBV5-1 and J usage is TRBJ2-5; weak D call: TRBD1 (6 bases). The V gene's germline CDR1 is SGHRS and CDR2 YFSETQ. Trimming pared 0 bases from V and 5 bases from J, leaving 14 bases between. This CDR3 has 15 amino acids. CDR3 in amino acids: CASSLAPGAFETQYF. The CDR3 DNA is TGCGCCAGCAGCTTGGCGCCAGGGGCTTTTGAGACCCAGTACTTC.

This clonotype was observed many times. This sequence joins TRBV29-1 and TRBJ2-7; D unclear. Trimming pared 1 base from V and 2 bases from J, leaving 9 bases between. The CDR3 consists of 13 residues. The germline CDR1 and CDR2 sequences are SQVTM and ANQGSEA. CDR3 DNA: TGCAGCGTTGAAGGCGGCAGAACCTACGAGCAGTACTTC. It encodes CSVEGGRTYEQYF.

CDR3 protein: CASSFTGTGSFGYTF. CDR3 DNA: TGTGCCAGCAGCTTTACCGGGACAGGGAGCTTTGGCTACACCTTC. V gene TRBV5-6 combines with J gene TRBJ1-2, with 9 bases aligning to TRBD1. Trimming at V came to 2 bases and at J to 7 bases, leaving 9 bases not matched to a gene. The germline CDR1 and CDR2 sequences are SGHDT and YYEEEE. The length of the CDR3 is 15 residues.

This clonotype was recorded a few times. In nucleotides, the CDR3 is TGCGCCAGCAGCCAAGCTCATCCCGGGGAGCTGTTTTTT. Translated, it gives CASSQAHPGELFF. This chain connects TRBV4-1 to TRBJ2-2; D uncertain. Germline CDR1 is MGHRA and CDR2 is YSYEKL. Trimming pared 1 base from V and 6 bases from J, leaving 6 bases between. There are 13 residues in the CDR3.

This chain joins TRBV29-1 and TRBJ1-2; the D gene is possibly TRBD1 (5 bases). The ends were cut back, 4 bases at V and 1 base at J, with 7 bases in the middle. Germline loops: CDR1 SQVTM, CDR2 ANQGSEA. The length of the CDR3 is 12 residues. In DNA form, the CDR3 reads TGCAGCGTTGTCCAGGGTAACTATGGCTACACCTTC. Translated: CSVVQGNYGYTF.

J is TRBJ2-1 and V is TRBV20-1, with D unclear. The germline V gene encodes CDR1 DFQATT and CDR2 SNEGSKA (reference sequence). This CDR3 is built from 15 residues. V was trimmed by 1 base and J by 0 bases, leaving 10 bases between them. CDR3 DNA: TGCAGTGCTAGAGCACACAGCAGCTCCTACAATGAGCAGTTCTTC. It codes for CSARAHSSSYNEQFF.

This clonotype was observed a few times. The chain links TRBV7-6 to TRBJ1-2; 7 bases are a match to TRBD1. The CDR3 contains 16 residues. Germline V gene data show CDR1 as SGHVS and CDR2 as FNYEAQ. The junction had 15 bases not matched to a gene; V was cut back by 5 bases and J by 6 bases. The CDR3, as DNA: TGTGCCAGCAGCCCAAAGGTCGAAGACAGGGACCATGGCTACACCTTC. This gives the protein CASSPKVEDRDHGYTF.

The chain links TRBV10-3 to TRBJ2-7; 7 bases map to TRBD2. Germline values: CDR1 ENHRY, CDR2 SYGVKD. CDR3 length equals 16 residues. With V trimmed by 2 bases and J by 1 base, 8 bases remained unmatched. The CDR3 sequence is CAISESRLARSYEQYF. The DNA of the CDR3 is TGTGCCATCAGTGAGAGTCGACTAGCCCGATCCTACGAGCAGTACTTC.

This clonotype was counted many times. The genes are TRBV12-3 or TRBV12-4 and TRBJ2-5; perhaps TRBD1 as D (5 bases). CDR3 length: 12 residues. V was trimmed by 3 bases and J by 6 bases, leaving 8 bases between them. The CDR3 DNA is TGTGCCAGCAGTTTGGCAGGGAAGACCCAGTACTTC. It translates to CASSLAGKTQYF.